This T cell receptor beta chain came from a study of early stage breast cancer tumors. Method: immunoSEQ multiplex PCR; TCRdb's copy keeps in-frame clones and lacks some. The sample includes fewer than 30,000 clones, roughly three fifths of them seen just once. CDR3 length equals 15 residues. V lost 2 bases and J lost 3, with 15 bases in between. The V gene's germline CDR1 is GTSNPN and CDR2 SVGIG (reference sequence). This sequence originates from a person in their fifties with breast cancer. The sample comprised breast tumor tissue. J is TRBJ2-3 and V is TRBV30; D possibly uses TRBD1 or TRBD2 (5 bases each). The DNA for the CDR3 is TGTGCCTGGAGTCCCGGGGCCCTAATGACAGATACGCAGTATTTT. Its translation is CAWSPGALMTDTQYF.